This T cell receptor beta chain was retrieved from a study of beta chain features in type 1 diabetes. Findings and limits, study-wide: In all four CD4+ subsets, TCRB CDR3 length was significantly, moderately reduced in type 1 diabetes. Diminished insertions and augmented deletions at VDJ junctions characterized type 1 diabetes patients.

With respect to this clone: Its antigen is undetermined.

What was sequenced were expressed TCRB transcripts, since all of the isolated RNA had been reverse transcribed. Profiled with immunoSEQ multiplex PCR; TCRdb holds only in-frame clones, not every one. The repertoire holds fewer than 650,000 clones, with roughly 16% as singletons. Cells sorted by CD45RO/CCR7/CD25/CD127/CD95/CD27 comprised CD4+ naive, central memory, regulatory and stem cell-like memory cells. Sorting produced populations that all topped 95% purity. CDR1 and CDR2 (germline): MGHRA, YSYEKL. The CDR3 totals 15 residues. Trimming removed 2 bases at V and 9 bases at J, with 17 bases between.

The sample consisted of naive CD4+ T cells from blood. J is TRBJ2-1 and V is TRBV4-1; D is perhaps TRBD1 (6 bases). This clonotype was obtained from a man younger than 35 in good health. CDR3 in amino acids: CASSQPTGKSGEQFF. The CDR3 region has the DNA TGCGCCAGCAGCCAACCGACAGGAAAAAGCGGTGAGCAGTTCTTC.